Below, 16 T cell receptor beta chains from the same sample are listed, as sequenced in a study of cytomegalovirus exposure and HLA in healthy donors. PCR was performed using 60 Vbeta and 13 Jbeta primers. Libraries were prepared by immunoSEQ multiplex PCR; TCRdb keeps only in-frame clonotypes and omits some of them. The data contain a few hundred thousand clones, 65% to 80% of them singletons. The sequenced material came from PBMCs. The receptors originated from a man between 40 and 49 years old in good health and CMV-seronegative.

This chain uses TRBV11-2 with TRBJ2-2; 7 positions agree with TRBD1. The CDR3 consists of 14 residues. The V gene's germline CDR1 is SGHAT and CDR2 FQNNGV. The V gene end was trimmed by 2 bases and the J gene end by 6 bases; junction bases not matched to a gene: 3. The CDR3 DNA reads TGTGCCAGCAGCTTACGGACAGGCTCCGGGGAGCTGTTTTTT. Protein product: CASSLRTGSGELFF.

The genes are TRBV7-9 and TRBJ1-1; tentatively, D is TRBD1 (6 bases). The CDR3 is 15 amino acids. Trimming removed 4 bases at V and 3 bases at J, with 15 bases between. Germline CDR1 and CDR2: SEHNR and FQNEAQ (reference sequence). The CDR3 protein is CASSSRQATYTEAFF. Written as DNA, the CDR3 is TGTGCCAGCAGCTCCCGACAGGCCACATACACTGAAGCTTTCTTT.

As for this clone: The sample holds other DNA sequences that translate to the same CDR3. The chain uses TRBV27 and TRBJ2-1, with TRBD2 matching 10 bases. Germline assignment: CDR1 MNHEY and CDR2 SMNVEV (reference sequence). There are 14 residues in the CDR3. Trimming removed 6 bases from V and 5 bases from J; junction bases left unmatched: 4. This chain's CDR3 is CASSLLAGHNEQFF. The CDR3 DNA is TGTGCCAGCAGCCTACTAGCGGGGCACAATGAGCAGTTCTTC.

About this clone: The sample holds other DNA sequences that translate to the same CDR3. This sequence joins TRBV5-4 and TRBJ1-3; perhaps TRBD1 as D (6 bases). This CDR3 contains 14 residues. Trimming cost V 0 bases and J 3 bases, with 7 bases left between them. CDR1 is SGHNT, CDR2 YYREEE, per germline (reference sequence). CDR3 in amino acids: CASSLGGGGNTIYF. CDR3 nucleotide sequence: TGTGCCAGCAGCTTGGGAGGGGGTGGAAACACCATATATTTT.

This chain joins TRBV7-2 and TRBJ1-1; tentatively, D is TRBD1 (5 bases). The CDR3 totals 16 residues. Trimming removed 5 bases at V and 5 bases at J, with 21 bases between. Germline V CDR1 and CDR2: SGHTA, FQGNSA. The CDR3 coding sequence is TGTGCCAGCAGCCCAGACAATTGGGGCCCTAGGACTGAAGCTTTCTTT. Translating gives CASSPDNWGPRTEAFF.

The genes are TRBV7-2 and TRBJ2-3; D perhaps matches TRBD2 (5 bases). Trimming shortened V by 4 bases and J by 4 bases, and 15 bases separated the two germline ends. The germline gives CDR1 SGHTA, CDR2 FQGNSA. The CDR3 covers 15 residues. The CDR3 DNA reads as TGTGCCAGCAGCTCACGGACTGGGCCCCCAGATACGCAGTATTTT. Protein sequence: CASSSRTGPPDTQYF.

V usage is TRBV19 and J usage is TRBJ2-1; 8 bases agree with TRBD2. The V gene end was trimmed by 7 bases and the J gene end by 4 bases; junction bases not matched to a gene: 12. The V gene's germline CDR1 is LNHDA and CDR2 SQIVND (reference sequence). The CDR3 length is 16 residues. Here the CDR3 DNA reads TGTGCCAGTATGGGGAGCGGGAGCCGCCTATACAATGAGCAGTTCTTC. It yields the protein CASMGSGSRLYNEQFF. Supplemented by reference TRBV19 and TRBJ2-1, the full variable domain reads DGGITQSPKYLFRKEGQNVTLSCEQNLNHDAMYWYRQDPGQGLRLIYYSQIVNDFQKGDIAEGYSVSREKKESFPLTVTSAQKNPTAFYLCASMGSGSRLYNEQFFGPGTRLTVL.

J is TRBJ1-1 and V is TRBV27, with D unclear. Trimming removed 6 bases at V and 11 bases at J, with 13 bases between. CDR1 MNHEY and CDR2 SMNVEV come from the germline V gene (reference sequence). The CDR3 runs 11 residues. CDR3 loop: CASRWAGGAFF. The CDR3 coding sequence is TGTGCCAGCAGGTGGGCCGGCGGGGCTTTCTTT.

The chain joins TRBV5-4 to TRBJ1-2, with 8 bases lining up with TRBD1. Losses at the gene ends were 3 bases for V and 4 bases for J; bases not matched to a gene: 5. Germline V lookup: CDR1 SGHNT, CDR2 YYREEE (reference sequence). This CDR3 contains 14 residues. CDR3 DNA sequence: TGTGCCAGCAGCTCAGGACAGGGCGGCTATGGCTACACCTTC. It translates to CASSSGQGGYGYTF.

This rearrangement joins TRBV30 to TRBJ2-1; the match to TRBD2 covers 9 bases. Germline V gene sequence: CDR1 GTSNPN, CDR2 SVGIG (reference sequence). The ends lost 4 bases at V and 5 bases at J; junction bases unmatched: 6. The CDR3 has 14 residues. DNA for the CDR3: TGTGCCTGGATAGAGCGGGAGGTTCACAATGAGCAGTTCTTC. This encodes CAWIEREVHNEQFF.

The genes are TRBV7-9 and TRBJ1-5, with D uncertain. Germline values: CDR1 SEHNR, CDR2 FQNEAQ (reference sequence). V was shortened by 5 bases and J by 5 bases, with 10 bases between the two germline ends. The CDR3 is 13 amino acids. Here the CDR3 reads CASSLEQDQPQHF. DNA of the CDR3: TGTGCCAGCAGCCTTGAGCAGGATCAGCCCCAGCATTTT.

The DNA for the CDR3 is TGTGCCAGTAGTCCTCTTAAAGCGGGCGAACCAAGAGAGACCCAGTACTTC. The encoded protein is CASSPLKAGEPRETQYF. The rearrangement joins TRBV19 to TRBJ2-5; possible D gene TRBD2, 6 bases. Germline V gene data show CDR1 as LNHDA and CDR2 as SQIVND (reference sequence). There are 17 residues in the CDR3. Trimming removed 5 bases from V and 4 bases from J, with 23 bases in between.

The V gene is TRBV5-4, the J gene TRBJ1-4; 8 bases fit TRBD1. CDR1 is SGHNT and CDR2 is YYREEE in the germline V gene (reference sequence). The junction had 15 bases not matched to a gene; V was cut back by 5 bases and J by 9 bases. The CDR3 spans 16 residues. CDR3 residues: CASSSEVSQGAQKLFF. The CDR3 nucleotides are TGTGCCAGCAGTTCGGAGGTGAGCCAGGGGGCTCAAAAACTGTTTTTT.

The chain links TRBV19 to TRBJ1-2, with TRBD1 matching 11 bases. Per the germline V gene, CDR1 is LNHDA and CDR2 is SQIVND (reference sequence). This CDR3 region has 16 residues. The V segment lost 5 bases and the J segment 4 bases; nucleotides outside the gene matches: 9. The CDR3 DNA reads as TGTGCCAGTAGTCGGTTGGTGGGGACAGGGGGCTATGGCTACACCTTC. This sequence encodes CASSRLVGTGGYGYTF.

The chain combines TRBV27 with TRBJ1-1; 8 bases fit TRBD1. The CDR3 contains 17 residues. After removal of 4 bases from V and 2 bases from J, the junction contained 12 bases not matched to a gene. Germline CDR1 reads MNHEY; CDR2 reads SMNVEV (reference sequence). The CDR3 DNA reads as TGTGCCAGCAGTTCGATAGACAGGGGCGAACGAAACACTGAAGCTTTCTTT. This codes for CASSSIDRGERNTEAFF.

This clone showed up just once. The V and J genes are TRBV6-1 and TRBJ1-2, with TRBD1 as a possible D gene (6 bases). This CDR3 comprises 12 residues. Trimming removed 7 bases at V and 6 bases at J, with 12 bases between. In germline, CDR1 is MNHNS, CDR2 SASEGT. In DNA, the CDR3 is TGTGCCAGCACCCAGGACAGTAATGGCTACACCTTC. Residues: CASTQDSNGYTF.